These 32 T cell receptor beta chains were all obtained from the same sample, sequenced in a study of beta chain features in type 1 diabetes (dated by TCRdb to 2016 to 2018). No antigen has been assigned to these receptors. The library came from the immunoSEQ multiplex PCR assay. The High Capacity cDNA Reverse Transcription Kit was used to reverse transcribe all of the isolated RNA, meaning that expressed TCRB transcripts were what got sequenced. The clones in this table, taken by TCRdb from immuneACCESS, are in-frame only. Not every clone is retained; where verified, under half of the shortfall comes from an unresolved V gene, and the cause of the rest is unknown. This sample is represented by about 360,000 clones; around 12% of them were singletons. The top ten constitute around 0.0099% of the sample. Findings and caveats that apply to the study as a whole: A moderate but significant shortening of TCRB CDR3 length was observed in type 1 diabetes patients in all four CD4+ subsets.

The specimen was naive CD4+ T cells from blood. According to the study, the label for this sample's cell subset or site signals: true naive CD4+ T cells. These receptors were obtained from a woman under 30 with type 1 diabetes.

The sample holds a few counts of this clone. This sequence joins TRBV28 and TRBJ2-7; 12 nucleotides agree with TRBD2. CDR3 length equals 14 residues. Unmatched junction bases numbered 6, after V lost 9 bases and J lost 3 bases. The germline V gene has CDR1 MDHEN and CDR2 SYDVKM. CDR3: CASTSGRYLYEQYF. CDR3 sequence (DNA): TGTGCCAGTACTAGCGGGAGGTACCTCTACGAGCAGTACTTC. The variable domain in full, with the rest retrieved from reference TRBV28 and TRBJ2-7, is DVKVTQSSRYLVKRTGEKVFLECVQDMDHENMFWYRQDPGLGLRLIYFSYDVKMKEKGDIPEGYSVSREKKERFSLILESASTNQTSMYLCASTSGRYLYEQYFGPGTRLTVT.

This chain links TRBV7-9 with TRBJ2-7, with D unresolved. From germline, CDR1 is SEHNR and CDR2 FQNEAQ (reference sequence). Between the trimmed V and J ends, which lost 5 bases and 5 bases, there was a span of 4 bases. The CDR3 is made up of 10 amino acids. The DNA of the CDR3 is TGTGCCAGCAGCGCGGACGAGCAGTACTTC. Amino acid sequence: CASSADEQYF.

This clone showed up just a few times. V usage is TRBV19 and J usage is TRBJ2-5; D remains unclear. The germline V gene encodes CDR1 LNHDA and CDR2 SQIVND (reference sequence). The CDR3 length is 13 residues. Trimming shortened V by 1 base and J by 1 base, and 4 bases separated the two germline ends. The CDR3 DNA reads TGTGCCAGTAGTATAGTCGGCCAAGAGACCCAGTACTTC. Protein: CASSIVGQETQYF.

The J gene is TRBJ2-7, the V gene TRBV4-1, with D unresolved. The V end was cut by 1 base, the J end by 5 bases, with 12 bases between. CDR3 size: 14 residues. CDR1 is MGHRA, CDR2 YSYEKL, per germline. The CDR3 loop is CASSQVILLDEQYF. CDR3 coding DNA: TGCGCCAGCAGCCAAGTAATACTCTTAGACGAGCAGTACTTC.

The gene calls are TRBV7-9 and TRBJ1-2, with D perhaps TRBD1 (5 bases). Germline lookup yields CDR1 SEHNR and CDR2 FQNEAQ (reference sequence). V lost 1 base and J 4 bases, leaving 13 bases between the germline ends. The CDR3 extends over 15 amino acids. CDR3 DNA sequence: TGTGCCAGCAGCTTAGAGGACACAAGGGGCTATGGCTACACCTTC. Its protein is CASSLEDTRGYGYTF.

This chain connects TRBV7-2 to TRBJ1-2; a possible D gene is TRBD1 (5 bases). Trimming left V 5 bases short and J 6 bases short, with 16 bases between. The germline V gene has CDR1 SGHTA and CDR2 FQGNSA. This CDR3 spans 14 amino acids. CDR3 residues: CASSPMQGGNGYTF. The CDR3 DNA reads as TGTGCCAGCAGCCCCATGCAGGGAGGTAATGGCTACACCTTC. The full variable domain, its missing parts supplied by reference TRBV7-2 and TRBJ1-2, is GAGVSQSPSNKVTEKGKDVELRCDPISGHTALYWYRQSLGQGLEFLIYFQGNSAPDKSGLPSDRFSAERTGGSVSTLTIQRTQQEDSAVYLCASSPMQGGNGYTFGSGTRLTVV.

The chain is built from TRBV9 and TRBJ2-3; D not certain. V lost 2 bases and J 5 bases, leaving 12 bases between the germline ends. Germline CDR1 is SGDLS and CDR2 is YYNGEE. CDR3 size: 14 residues. The DNA for the CDR3 is TGTGCCAGCAGCGTTACCGGGTTAAAAGATACGCAGTATTTT. Its protein is CASSVTGLKDTQYF.

The CDR3 DNA is TGTGCCAGCAGTTACTCCGGACAGGGCGAAAAACTGTTTTTT. Encoded protein: CASSYSGQGEKLFF. The chain recombines TRBV6-5 with TRBJ1-4; 8 bases align to TRBD1. The CDR3 spans 14 residues. Germline lookup yields CDR1 MNHEY and CDR2 SVGAGI. Trimming cost V 0 bases and J 8 bases; bases outside gene matches: 2.

This chain connects TRBV18 to TRBJ2-7; tentatively, D is TRBD2 (5 bases). This CDR3 spans 13 amino acids. V was clipped by 2 bases and J by 3 bases, with 8 bases between them. CDR1 KGHSH and CDR2 LQKENI come from the germline V gene. In DNA, the CDR3 is TGTGCCAGCTCACCAACCGGGGACTACGAGCAGTACTTC. It codes for CASSPTGDYEQYF.

The sample holds a few counts of this clone. One end of the junction is discordant with germline, which a read error may explain. The chain couples TRBV9 to TRBJ1-3, with TRBD1 as a possible D gene (6 bases). The CDR3 has 12 residues. The germline CDR1 and CDR2 sequences are SGDLS and YYNGEE. The CDR3, as DNA: TGTGCCAGCAGCGACGCCCCGGGACATGAGGTTTTT. This sequence encodes CASSDAPGHEVF.

V and J are TRBV28 and TRBJ1-2, with D maybe TRBD1 (6 bases). Trimming stripped 1 base from V and 8 bases from J, with 8 bases between. This CDR3 contains 12 residues. Germline V gene lookup returns CDR1 MDHEN and CDR2 SYDVKM. DNA of the CDR3: TGTGCCAGCAGTTTATCAGGGGTCGGCTACACCTTC. Amino acids: CASSLSGVGYTF.

V is TRBV7-3 and J is TRBJ2-2, with D maybe TRBD2 (6 bases). V was shortened by 5 bases and J by 6 bases, with 19 bases between the two germline ends. Germline CDR1 and CDR2: SGHTA and FQGTGA. The CDR3 consists of 16 residues. This CDR3 reads CASSPDSLSGAGELFF. The CDR3 DNA follows: TGTGCCAGCAGCCCCGACTCCCTTAGCGGCGCCGGGGAGCTGTTTTTT.

This clone was detected only a few times. The junction does not match germline at one end; this may be a read error. V and J are TRBV5-4 and TRBJ2-7, with 10 bases matching TRBD2. This CDR3 is 17 amino acids long. The germline V gene encodes CDR1 SGHNT and CDR2 YYREEE (reference sequence). The CDR3 protein is CASSQALAGIPSDEQYF. CDR3 nucleotide sequence: TGTGCCAGCAGCCAAGCACTAGCGGGAATCCCCTCCGACGAGCAGTACTTC.

This chain joins TRBV28 and TRBJ2-3, with D perhaps TRBD2 (6 bases). Per germline, CDR1 MDHEN and CDR2 SYDVKM. Trimming cost V 5 bases and J 2 bases, with 14 bases left between them. CDR3 length: 15 residues. The CDR3 DNA follows: TGTGCCAGCAGTGGAGCCGGGGGAGCCACAGATACGCAGTATTTT. It yields the protein CASSGAGGATDTQYF.

This clone came up a few times. In DNA, the CDR3 is TGTGCCTGGAGTGTGGGCGGGCACACCTACGAGCAGTACTTC. Amino acid sequence: CAWSVGGHTYEQYF. V gene TRBV30 combines with J gene TRBJ2-7; a weak D match, TRBD2 (5 bases). This CDR3 contains 14 residues. Germline CDR1 is GTSNPN and CDR2 is SVGIG (reference sequence). The ends were cut back, 0 bases at V and 2 bases at J, with 11 bases in the middle. Using reference TRBV30 and TRBJ2-7 for the parts outside the CDR3, the full variable domain is SQTIHQWPATLVQPVGSPLSLECTVEGTSNPNLYWYRQAAGRGLQLLFYSVGIGQISSEVPQNLSASRPQDRQFILSSKKLLLSDSGFYLCAWSVGGHTYEQYFGPGTRLTVT.

This clone was seen more than once but under ten times. The gene calls are TRBV7-9 and TRBJ2-7; 10 positions match TRBD1. Trimming took 3 bases from V and 2 from J; bases not matched to a gene: 4. CDR3 length equals 15 residues. CDR1 and CDR2 (germline): SEHNR, FQNEAQ (reference sequence). CDR3 amino acids: CASSLETGGPYEQYF. The CDR3 region has the DNA TGTGCCAGCAGCTTGGAGACAGGGGGCCCCTACGAGCAGTACTTC.

To note about this clone: The sample carries other DNA sequences with the same CDR3. V gene TRBV30 combines with J gene TRBJ1-5, with TRBD1 identical over 7 bases. The CDR3 length is 14 residues. The V and J ends lost 0 bases and 4 bases, in that order; junction bases with no gene match: 3. Germline assignment: CDR1 GTSNPN and CDR2 SVGIG (reference sequence). CDR3 region: CAWSVGTANQPQHF. CDR3 in DNA: TGTGCCTGGAGTGTTGGGACAGCAAATCAGCCCCAGCATTTT. Looking up the rest from reference TRBV30 and TRBJ1-5 gives the full variable domain: SQTIHQWPATLVQPVGSPLSLECTVEGTSNPNLYWYRQAAGRGLQLLFYSVGIGQISSEVPQNLSASRPQDRQFILSSKKLLLSDSGFYLCAWSVGTANQPQHFGDGTRLSIL.

The V and J genes are TRBV11-2 and TRBJ2-3, with 8 bases lining up with TRBD1. This CDR3 is 17 amino acids long. V shed 5 bases, J shed 0 bases, and the junction held 10 bases outside the gene matches. Per germline, CDR1 SGHAT and CDR2 FQNNGV. The CDR3 DNA reads TGTGCCAGCAGCCTTGGGGACAGGTTTTCTAGCACAGATACGCAGTATTTT. Its translation is CASSLGDRFSSTDTQYF.

The CDR3 is CASSVFSPRAGTSGANVLTF. CDR3 DNA sequence: TGTGCCAGCAGCGTATTTTCCCCGAGGGCGGGGACCTCTGGGGCCAACGTCCTGACTTTC. The J gene is TRBJ2-6, the V gene TRBV9, with a possible D match to TRBD2 (6 bases). Looked up from germline, CDR1 is SGDLS and CDR2 is YYNGEE. The V end was cut by 1 base, the J end by 0 bases, with 20 bases between. This CDR3 comprises 20 residues.

This chain joins TRBV28 and TRBJ2-7, with unresolved D. Trimming took 1 base from V and 3 from J, leaving 7 bases between them. From germline, CDR1 is MDHEN and CDR2 SYDVKM. The CDR3 covers 13 residues. The CDR3 DNA reads as TGTGCCAGCAGTTTATCAGTGAACTACGAGCAGTACTTC. It translates to CASSLSVNYEQYF.

The CDR3 reads CASSLYTGTGIQLYGYTF. The CDR3 coding sequence is TGCGCCAGCAGCCTTTACACCGGGACAGGGATTCAACTCTATGGCTACACCTTC. The rearrangement links TRBV4-3 to TRBJ1-2, with 9 bases that match TRBD1. The length of the CDR3 is 18 residues. Germline V gene sequence: CDR1 LGHNA, CDR2 YSLEER. The V gene end was trimmed by 4 bases and the J gene end by 4 bases; junction bases not matched to a gene: 16.

The V and J genes are TRBV6-5 and TRBJ1-5; D gene unclear. Germline V gene data show CDR1 as MNHEY and CDR2 as SVGAGI. The CDR3 extends over 14 amino acids. Trimming removed 5 bases at V and 0 bases at J, with 8 bases between. Written as DNA, the CDR3 is TGTGCCAGCAGTCGTCCGGGTAGCAATCAGCCCCAGCATTTT. This codes for CASSRPGSNQPQHF.

The V gene is TRBV7-9, the J gene TRBJ1-1; D might be TRBD1 (5 bases). CDR1 SEHNR and CDR2 FQNEAQ come from the germline V gene (reference sequence). V was trimmed by 5 bases and J by 1 base, leaving 11 bases between them. The CDR3 loop spans 14 amino acids. CDR3 in amino acids: CASSRSDRNTEAFF. Here the CDR3 DNA reads TGTGCCAGCAGCCGATCAGACAGGAACACTGAAGCTTTCTTT.

J is TRBJ1-1 and V is TRBV20-1; D gene unclear. This CDR3 contains 11 residues. V lost 5 bases and J 10 bases, leaving 14 bases between the germline ends. Per the germline V gene, CDR1 is DFQATT and CDR2 is SNEGSKA (reference sequence). DNA of the CDR3: TGCAGTGCTCAAGTCTCAAGCGGAGCTTTCTTT. As protein: CSAQVSSGAFF.

V gene TRBV6-5 combines with J gene TRBJ2-5, with D possibly TRBD2 on 6 matching bases. CDR3 size: 14 residues. Germline V gene sequence: CDR1 MNHEY, CDR2 SVGAGI. V was cut by 8 bases and J by 2 bases, with 15 bases left in between. In DNA form, the CDR3 reads TGTGCCAGCTGGGTCCCTAGCGAACAAGAGACCCAGTACTTC. Translating it yields CASWVPSEQETQYF.

In its sample, this clone was seen a few times. V and J are TRBV4-1 and TRBJ2-1; 9 positions match TRBD1. Germline lookup yields CDR1 MGHRA and CDR2 YSYEKL. The CDR3 runs 14 residues. V shed 0 bases, J shed 14 bases, and the junction held 8 bases outside the gene matches. The CDR3 sequence is CASSQDLDRTGEFF. The DNA for the CDR3 is TGCGCCAGCAGCCAAGATTTAGATAGGACAGGGGAGTTCTTC.

This sequence joins TRBV7-9 and TRBJ2-7; tentatively, D is TRBD2 (6 bases). The germline gives CDR1 SEHNR, CDR2 FQNEAQ (reference sequence). This CDR3 comprises 12 residues. Trimming cost V 1 base and J 6 bases, with 7 bases left between them. The CDR3 is CASSLVEGEQYF. The CDR3 DNA reads TGTGCCAGCAGCTTAGTGGAGGGCGAGCAGTACTTC.

A few counts support this clone. CDR3: CASSLIGDTQYF. In DNA form, the CDR3 reads TGTGCCAGCAGCCTAATCGGTGATACGCAGTATTTT. This chain links TRBV7-2 with TRBJ2-3; the D is unclear. V lost 5 bases to trimming and J lost 6 bases, with 9 bases between them. The CDR3 covers 12 residues. The germline CDR1 and CDR2 sequences are SGHTA and FQGNSA.

This clone occurred a few times. V gene TRBV4-1 combines with J gene TRBJ2-1; 10 bases line up with TRBD1. The CDR3 covers 18 residues. J was trimmed by 7 bases and V by 1 base; bases with no gene match: 13. CDR1 and CDR2 (germline): MGHRA, YSYEKL. The CDR3 bases are TGCGCCAGCAGCCAAGCTTTTCTCCGGGACAGGGGTAAAAATGAGCAGTTCTTC. It is translated as CASSQAFLRDRGKNEQFF.

The chain links TRBV12-5 to TRBJ2-5; possibly TRBD1 for D (5 bases). From germline, CDR1 is LGHNT and CDR2 FRNRAP. The CDR3 totals 13 residues. Deletions cut 6 bases from V and 7 bases from J, with 15 bases between. CDR3 bases: TGTGCTAGTGGCTCCAGGGCCGCCGCGACCCAGTACTTC. Translation: CASGSRAAATQYF.

V usage is TRBV28 and J usage is TRBJ2-5, with no clear D. V lost 3 bases and J 3 bases, leaving 11 bases between the germline ends. Germline V gene lookup returns CDR1 MDHEN and CDR2 SYDVKM. The CDR3 consists of 14 residues. This CDR3 reads CASSLPHSKETQYF. CDR3 in DNA: TGTGCCAGCAGTTTGCCACATAGCAAAGAGACCCAGTACTTC.

The chain recombines TRBV4-3 with TRBJ2-2; 13 bases are shared with TRBD2. The V gene end was trimmed by 6 bases and the J gene end by 4 bases; junction bases not matched to a gene: 8. Germline V gene sequence: CDR1 LGHNA, CDR2 YSLEER. CDR3 length: 17 residues. Here the CDR3 reads CASSLGLAGAGTGELFF. The CDR3 coding sequence is TGCGCCAGCAGTCTTGGACTAGCGGGAGCGGGCACCGGGGAGCTGTTTTTT.